These 14 T cell receptor beta chains originate from one sample sequenced in a study of PD-1 blockade in classical Hodgkin lymphoma. Sequenced by immunoSEQ multiplex PCR; TCRdb stores in-frame clones only, minus some. This sample yields almost 100,000 clones, of which around nine tenths are seen a single time; less than 3.5% belongs to the top ten. No patient escaped relapse after autologous stem cell transplantation, and brentuximab vedotin exposure varied. The sequenced sample was peripheral blood mononuclear cells (PBMCs), obtained at baseline. Every receptor here comes from a human donor with classical Hodgkin lymphoma.

The genes are TRBV5-1 and TRBJ2-7; TRBD2 aligns across 12 bases. CDR3 length equals 18 residues. The junction had 12 bases not matched to a gene; V was cut back by 0 bases and J by 5 bases. Germline V gives CDR1 SGHRS, CDR2 YFSETQ. CDR3 in amino acids: CASSLGRLAGVDFDEQYF. CDR3 DNA sequence: TGCGCCAGCAGCTTGGGCCGACTAGCGGGAGTCGATTTCGACGAGCAGTACTTC.

The chain joins TRBV19 to TRBJ2-5; D is unresolved. Per germline, CDR1 LNHDA and CDR2 SQIVND (reference sequence). Trimming took off 3 bases at V and 2 bases at J, with 16 bases between the two ends. There are 16 residues in the CDR3. In DNA, the CDR3 is TGTGCCAGTAGTATGATAGTAGGAGTGGCACAAGAGACCCAGTACTTC. Translated: CASSMIVGVAQETQYF.

This sequence joins TRBV6-6 and TRBJ2-1; D is undetermined. Deletions cut 2 bases from V and 14 bases from J, with 13 bases between. The CDR3 runs 12 residues. Germline loops: CDR1 MNHNY, CDR2 SVGAGI (reference sequence). The DNA for the CDR3 is TGTGCCAGCAGTTACCGAGAGAAATTAGAGTTCTTC. Its translation is CASSYREKLEFF.

The chain links TRBV5-1 to TRBJ2-2, with 8 positions matching TRBD1. The CDR3 has 16 residues. J gave up 2 bases and V 2 bases, and 5 bases lay outside the gene matches. The V gene's germline CDR1 is SGHRS and CDR2 YFSETQ. The CDR3 reads CASSLGGQGNTGELFF. DNA of the CDR3: TGCGCCAGCAGCTTAGGCGGACAGGGTAACACCGGGGAGCTGTTTTTT.

The chain recombines TRBV5-4 with TRBJ1-2, with a weak D call TRBD1 (6 bases). CDR1 is SGHNT and CDR2 is YYREEE in the germline V gene (reference sequence). CDR3 length: 16 amino acids. V lost 5 bases to trimming and J lost 0 bases, with 17 bases between them. CDR3 nucleotides: TGTGCCAGCAGAGGGGGGTATAGGGGCCCTAACTATGGCTACACCTTC. Translated: CASRGGYRGPNYGYTF.

The J gene is TRBJ2-6, the V gene TRBV14; D gene unclear. V dropped 3 bases and J dropped 0 bases, with 9 bases sitting between them. Germline assignment: CDR1 SGHDN and CDR2 FVKESK. The CDR3 covers 16 residues. CDR3 sequence: CASSHFHSSGANVLTF. As DNA, the CDR3 is TGTGCCAGCAGCCATTTTCATAGCTCTGGGGCCAACGTCCTGACTTTC.

The V call is TRBV7-9, the J call TRBJ2-7; D not resolved. The CDR3 sequence is 12 residues long. Trimming stripped 0 bases from V and 3 bases from J, with 3 bases between. Germline CDR1 SEHNR, CDR2 FQNEAQ (reference sequence). CDR3 nucleotides: TGTGCCAGCAGCTTAGCGCGCTACGAGCAGTACTTC. Its protein is CASSLARYEQYF.

The chain couples TRBV28 to TRBJ2-5; D is undetermined. Germline V gives CDR1 MDHEN, CDR2 SYDVKM. With 3 bases removed from V and 5 bases from J, the gap between germline ends came to 10 bases. There are 13 residues in the CDR3. The CDR3 sequence: CASSFPSGETQYF. CDR3 bases: TGTGCCAGCAGTTTCCCAAGTGGGGAGACCCAGTACTTC.

The chain recombines TRBV21-1 with TRBJ1-4; TRBD1 is the table's D call, not checked against the DNA. TRBV21-1 is assigned pseudogene status. The CDR3 runs to 14 residues. CDR3 nucleotide sequence: TGTGCCAGCAGCAAAGGGACAGGGAATGAAAAACTGTTTTTT. Its protein is CASSKGTGNEKLFF.

The CDR3 sequence: CAISEGQGANGYTF. The CDR3 DNA reads TGTGCCATCAGTGAAGGACAGGGGGCGAATGGCTACACCTTC. This rearrangement joins TRBV10-3 to TRBJ1-2; 11 bases agree with TRBD1. J was trimmed by 6 bases and V by 3 bases; bases with no gene match: 3. Germline loops: CDR1 ENHRY, CDR2 SYGVKD. CDR3 size: 14 residues.

This CDR3 reads CASSETGTAPTEQYF. The CDR3 DNA reads TGTGCCAGCAGTGAAACCGGGACAGCGCCGACCGAGCAGTACTTC. The V call is TRBV6-1, the J call TRBJ2-7; the match to TRBD1 covers 7 bases. The CDR3 has 15 residues. V lost 2 bases, J lost 6 bases, and 10 bases stayed unmatched. Germline CDR1 MNHNS, CDR2 SASEGT.

By frequency in the sample, this clone is medium-sized. The V call is TRBV19, the J call TRBJ1-5; D is perhaps TRBD1 (5 bases). CDR1 and CDR2 from the germline V gene are LNHDA and SQIVND (reference sequence). V was shortened by 10 bases and J by 2 bases, with 12 bases between the two germline ends. The CDR3 is 13 amino acids. CDR3 protein: CATQLGGNQPQHF. The CDR3 coding sequence is TGTGCCACCCAGTTGGGGGGCAATCAGCCCCAGCATTTT.

This rearrangement joins TRBV5-1 to TRBJ2-7, with D uncertain. V lost 1 base to trimming and J lost 5 bases, with 13 bases between them. Germline-derived CDR1 and CDR2 are SGHRS and YFSETQ. CDR3 length: 14 amino acids. CDR3 sequence: CASSLRALSNEQYF. The CDR3, as DNA: TGCGCCAGCAGCTTGCGGGCTTTGAGCAACGAGCAGTACTTC.

The chain uses TRBV18 and TRBJ2-7; weak D call: TRBD2 (5 bases). The V end lost 2 bases, the J end lost 2 bases, and 10 bases lay between the germline ends. This CDR3 is built from 14 residues. CDR1 is KGHSH and CDR2 is LQKENI in the germline V gene. The CDR3 DNA reads TGTGCCAGCTCACCAGGAGGCAGCCCCTACGAGCAGTACTTC. It encodes CASSPGGSPYEQYF.